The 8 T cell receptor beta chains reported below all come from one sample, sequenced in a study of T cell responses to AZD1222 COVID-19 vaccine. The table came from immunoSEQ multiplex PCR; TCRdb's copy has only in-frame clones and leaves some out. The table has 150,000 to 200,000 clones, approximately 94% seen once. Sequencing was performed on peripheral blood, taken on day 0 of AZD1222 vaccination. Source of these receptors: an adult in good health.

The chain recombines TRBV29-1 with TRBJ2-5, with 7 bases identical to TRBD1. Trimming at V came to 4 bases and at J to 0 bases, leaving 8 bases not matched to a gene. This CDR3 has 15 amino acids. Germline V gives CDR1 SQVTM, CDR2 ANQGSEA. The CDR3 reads CSVVRGLSYQETQYF. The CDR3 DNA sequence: TGCAGCGTTGTAAGGGGGCTGTCTTACCAAGAGACCCAGTACTTC. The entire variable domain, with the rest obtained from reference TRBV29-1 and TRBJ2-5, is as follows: SAVISQKPSRDICQRGTSLTIQCQVDSQVTMMFWYRQQPGQSLTLIATANQGSEATYESGFVIDKFPISRPNLTFSTLTVSNMSPEDSSIYLCSVVRGLSYQETQYFGPGTRLLVL.

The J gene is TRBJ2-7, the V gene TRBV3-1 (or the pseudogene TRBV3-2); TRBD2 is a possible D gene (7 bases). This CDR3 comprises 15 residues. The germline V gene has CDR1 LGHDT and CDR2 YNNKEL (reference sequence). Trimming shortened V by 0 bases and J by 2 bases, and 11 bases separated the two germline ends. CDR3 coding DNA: TGTGCCAGCAGCCAAGAAACAGGGAGGGCCTACGAGCAGTACTTC. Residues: CASSQETGRAYEQYF.

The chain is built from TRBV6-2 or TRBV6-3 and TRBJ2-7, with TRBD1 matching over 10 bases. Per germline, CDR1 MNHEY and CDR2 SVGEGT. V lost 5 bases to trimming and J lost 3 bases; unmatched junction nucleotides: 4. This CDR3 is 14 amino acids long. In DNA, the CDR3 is TGTGCCAGCAGTGTCCGGGACAGGGGCTACGAGCAGTACTTC. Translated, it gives CASSVRDRGYEQYF.

In DNA, the CDR3 is TGTGCCAGCAGTGGGGTTTTTCAGCCCCAGCATTTT. It encodes CASSGVFQPQHF. The V gene is TRBV28, the J gene TRBJ1-5; no reliable D call. Germline V CDR1 and CDR2: MDHEN, SYDVKM. V gave up 5 bases and J gave up 6 bases, with 8 bases separating them. The CDR3 contains 12 residues.

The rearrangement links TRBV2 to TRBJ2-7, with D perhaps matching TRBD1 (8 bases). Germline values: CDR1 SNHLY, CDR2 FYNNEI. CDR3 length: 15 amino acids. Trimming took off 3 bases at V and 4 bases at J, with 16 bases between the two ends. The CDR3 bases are TGTGCCAGCAGTGAGCTACAGGGGGGGTTTTACGAGCAGTACTTC. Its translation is CASSELQGGFYEQYF.

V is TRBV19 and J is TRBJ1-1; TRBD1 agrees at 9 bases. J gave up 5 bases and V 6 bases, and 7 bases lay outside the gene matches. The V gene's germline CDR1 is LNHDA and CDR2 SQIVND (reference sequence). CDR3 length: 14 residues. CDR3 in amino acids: CASRRTGVGTEAFF. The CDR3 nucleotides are TGTGCCAGTAGGAGGACAGGGGTAGGGACTGAAGCTTTCTTT.

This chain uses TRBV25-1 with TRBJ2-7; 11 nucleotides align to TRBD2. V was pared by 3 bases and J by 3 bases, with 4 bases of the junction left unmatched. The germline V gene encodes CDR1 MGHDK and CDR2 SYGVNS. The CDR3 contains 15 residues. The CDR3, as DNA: TGTGCCAGCAGTGACCCCACTAGCGGGAGCTACGAGCAGTACTTC. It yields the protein CASSDPTSGSYEQYF.

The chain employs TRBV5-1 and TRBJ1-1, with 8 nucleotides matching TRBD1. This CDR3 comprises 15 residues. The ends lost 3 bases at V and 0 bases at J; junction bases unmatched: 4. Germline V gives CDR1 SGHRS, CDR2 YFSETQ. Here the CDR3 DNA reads TGCGCCAGCAGCTCCCGACAGGGGATGAACACTGAAGCTTTCTTT. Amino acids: CASSSRQGMNTEAFF.